A selection of T cell receptor beta chains follows, all from one sample in a study of OX40 agonist ivuxolimab in advanced cancers. Measured with immunoSEQ multiplex PCR; TCRdb has only the in-frame clones, and not every one. The data hold about 45,000 clones, with 65% to 90% observed a single time. The sample here was CD4+ or CD8+ T cells sorted from blood, taken in a trial of the OX40 agonist ivuxolimab. The receptor source for this set is an adult with an advanced solid tumor such as melanoma, head and neck, liver or kidney cancer. Both conserved end residues are part of each CDR3. The D gene is left open where the match is weak. For some rows the clone size is stated as once, few or many, or as a class when expanded; others skip it.

d_gene,v_gene,abundance,j_gene,CDR3nt,CDR3aa
.,TRBV21-1,.,TRBJ1-3,TGTGCCAGCAGCAAAAGGACATTCTCTGGAAACACCATATATTTT,CASSKRTFSGNTIYF
TRBD2,TRBV18,.,TRBJ2-1,TGTGCCAGCTCACCACAGCAGGGTGTCGGGGGGGCCACCTACAATGAGCAGTTCTTC,CASSPQQGVGGATYNEQFF
TRBD1,TRBV6-4,.,TRBJ1-6,TGTGCCAGCAGTGGACAGGGGATAGTGGATTCACCCCTCCACTTT,CASSGQGIVDSPLHF
.,TRBV10-3,.,TRBJ1-3,TGTGCCATCAGTGAGTCGACAAACTCTGGAAACACCATATATTTT,CAISESTNSGNTIYF
.,TRBV28,.,TRBJ1-5,TGTGCCAGCAGTCCACAGGAAAGCAATCAGCCCCAGCATTTT,CASSPQESNQPQHF
.,TRBV10-3,once,TRBJ2-7,TGTGCCATCAGTGATTGGGGAACCTACGAGCAGTACTTC,CAISDWGTYEQYF
.,TRBV5-4,.,TRBJ1-1,TGTGCCAGCAGCTTGTCGGGGCAGAACACTGAAGCTTTCTTT,CASSLSGQNTEAFF
TRBD2,TRBV4-3,.,TRBJ2-7,TGCGCCAGCAGCCAGGCTACTAGCGGGGGTCTTTACGAGCAGTACTTC,CASSQATSGGLYEQYF
.,TRBV30,.,TRBJ1-3,TGTGCCTGGAGGTCTGATCGCTCTGGAAACACCATATATTTT,CAWRSDRSGNTIYF
.,TRBV19,once,TRBJ1-1,TGTGCCAGTAGTATTTCTGGCGGCATGAACACTGAAGCTTTCTTT,CASSISGGMNTEAFF
.,TRBV7-2,.,TRBJ2-7,TGTGCCAGCAGCTTAGCGAGCGGTGAGGCCGAGCAGTACTTC,CASSLASGEAEQYF
.,TRBV11-2,.,TRBJ1-6,TGTGCCAGCAGCTCCGACAGGAATAATTCACCCCTCCACTTT,CASSSDRNNSPLHF
.,TRBV7-2,once,TRBJ1-4,TGTGCCAGCAGCCGGAGGGCGGCAACTAATGAAAAACTGTTTTTT,CASSRRAATNEKLFF
.,TRBV5-4,once,TRBJ2-3,TGTGCCAGCAGCTTGGGGCTAGACGCCCCAGATACGCAGTATTTT,CASSLGLDAPDTQYF
.,TRBV19,.,TRBJ1-1,TGTGCCAGTACCTGGGGATACGAAGCTTTCTTT,CASTWGYEAFF
TRBD1,TRBV7-3,once,TRBJ2-7,TGTGCCAGCAGCACTGACAGGGGCTCCTCCGAGCAGTACTTC,CASSTDRGSSEQYF
.,TRBV5-6,.,TRBJ1-3,TGTGCCAGCACCCCCCAGGGCATCTCTGGAAACACCATATATTTT,CASTPQGISGNTIYF
TRBD1,TRBV5-1,.,TRBJ2-3,TGCGCCAGCAGCTGGACGGGACAGGGAAGAGGGGATACGCAGTATTTT,CASSWTGQGRGDTQYF
TRBD1,TRBV5-6,.,TRBJ2-7,TGTGCCAGCAACCCCCCGGGACAGGGGAGCCACGAGCAGTACTTC,CASNPPGQGSHEQYF
.,TRBV11-3,.,TRBJ2-2,TGTGCCAGCAGCCTCGTAGGGGGGTCCGTGGAGCTGTTTTTT,CASSLVGGSVELFF
.,TRBV6-5,.,TRBJ2-5,TGTGCCAGCAGTTACTCCCTTGTCGGGAACCAAGAGACCCAGTACTTC,CASSYSLVGNQETQYF
TRBD1,TRBV5-1,.,TRBJ1-2,TGCGCCAGCAGCTTGGCCTGGACAGGGGGCAATTTGCACACCTTC,CASSLAWTGGNLHTF
.,TRBV7-3,.,TRBJ2-4,TGTGCCAGCAGCGCGTCACCGTGGGGGAGAGGGAAAAACATTCAGTACTTC,CASSASPWGRGKNIQYF
TRBD1,TRBV6-5,.,TRBJ1-2,TGTGCCAGCAGTTACTCGGACAGGGCATATGGCTACACCTTC,CASSYSDRAYGYTF
TRBD1,TRBV5-6,once,TRBJ1-5,TGTGCCAGCAGCTTATGGGACAGGGGGTATAGCAATCAGCCCCAGCATTTT,CASSLWDRGYSNQPQHF
.,TRBV6-5,.,TRBJ2-7,TGTGCCAGCAGTTACTCTTTGGGTGAAAGCTCCTACGAGCAGTACTTC,CASSYSLGESSYEQYF
.,TRBV5-1,.,TRBJ2-7,TGCGCCAGCAGCTTCTCCGGGGGACCTAACGAGTCCTACGAGCAGTACTTC,CASSFSGGPNESYEQYF
.,TRBV5-4,.,TRBJ1-1,TGTGCCAGCAGCAGGGGGACACAGAACACCGAAGCTTTCTTT,CASSRGTQNTEAFF
.,TRBV7-2,few,TRBJ2-7,TGTGCCAGCAGCTCTATGGGTACATCCTACGAGCAGTACTTC,CASSSMGTSYEQYF
.,TRBV19,few,TRBJ2-1,TGTGCCAGTAGCTATAAGATCCTTAGGACCCTTCCAAGCTCCTACAATGAGCAGTTCTTC,CASSYKILRTLPSSYNEQFF
.,TRBV30,.,TRBJ2-1,TGTGCCTGGAGTGTAGGGGGGAATAGGGATGAGCAGTTCTTC,CAWSVGGNRDEQFF
TRBD2,TRBV12-5,.,TRBJ2-1,TGTGCTAGTGGTTTGGCAGGACTAGCGGGAGTCTACAATGAGCAGTTCTTC,CASGLAGLAGVYNEQFF
.,TRBV19,.,TRBJ1-1,TGTGCCAGTAGTATAGCAGCTACGGGGAACACTGAAGCTTTCTTT,CASSIAATGNTEAFF
.,TRBV6-1,.,TRBJ2-7,TGTGCCAGCAGTGAAGCGCTTCCGTGGGAGCAGTACTTC,CASSEALPWEQYF
TRBD1,TRBV19,.,TRBJ1-5,TGTGCCAGTAGTATGGGGGCTACAGGGGGCGGTCAGCCCCAGCATTTT,CASSMGATGGGQPQHF
TRBD2,TRBV9,.,TRBJ2-2,TGTGCCAGCAGCGCAGTTGGGCTAGCGGGCACCGGGGAGCTGTTTTTT,CASSAVGLAGTGELFF
.,TRBV7-8,.,TRBJ2-5,TGTGCCAGCAGCCCCCCGCGGCAAGAGACCCAGTACTTC,CASSPPRQETQYF
.,TRBV7-3,.,TRBJ1-2,TGTGCCAGCAGCTCCGAGGGGCCTGCGGGTGGCTACACCTTC,CASSSEGPAGGYTF
.,TRBV14,.,TRBJ1-1,TGTGCCAGCAGCCAAGATGGGCTTGACAGGTCTAAAGCTTTCTTT,CASSQDGLDRSKAFF
.,TRBV2,once,TRBJ1-1,TGTGCCAGCAGTGGCTGGACAGTGAACACTGAAGCTTTCTTT,CASSGWTVNTEAFF